The T cell receptor beta chain under discussion was sequenced for a study of blood T cell repertoires in COVID-19. Study context: Acute and convalescent COVID-19 samples came from the United States, Italy and Spain. In each case, the material was cDNA or gDNA derived from T cells, B-cell-depleted T cells, or PBMCs.

Clones were sequenced by immunoSEQ multiplex PCR, and TCRdb holds only the in-frame ones, with some missing. The data contain about 98,000 clones, 87% of them singletons. This clone was observed a handful of times. The material sequenced was peripheral blood. The receptor comes from a man aged 65 to 79 with acute or convalescent COVID-19.

This CDR3 is CASSSTGTGFEQFF. CDR3 coding DNA: TGTGCCAGCAGTTCCACAGGGACAGGTTTTGAGCAGTTCTTC. The rearrangement uses TRBV5-5 and TRBJ2-1, with TRBD1 matching over 8 bases. The junction had 10 bases not matched to a gene; V was cut back by 5 bases and J by 9 bases. This CDR3 comprises 14 residues. Germline V gene data show CDR1 as SGHKS and CDR2 as YYEKEE (reference sequence).